This TCR beta chain comes out of a study of vaccination effects on CD4 cells after COVID-19. Study-wide results and limits: Few convalescent patients were studied, and early post-infection samples were lacking.

Within the ViraFEST assay, antigen-specific CD4+ T cells underwent expansion with viral peptide pools prior to sequencing. Once cultured for approximately ten days, the cells underwent separation to obtain CD4+ T cells. Either the mRNA-1273 or the BNT162b2 vaccine was given to participants as two doses. Comment on this clone: Antigen: not known.

This CDR3 is 13 amino acids long. Germline V gene data show CDR1 as SGHVS and CDR2 as FQNEAQ. Trimming took off 6 bases at V and 3 bases at J, with 8 bases between the two ends. Sequencing used immunoSEQ multiplex PCR; TCRdb keeps in-frame clones, though not all of them. The sample consists of around 59,000 clones, about 73% of them appearing once. This sequence originates from a human donor who received a COVID-19 vaccine. The specimen was CD4+ T cells from PBMCs cultured with HCoV-OC43 spike peptides, collected after COVID-19 vaccination. The subset here: HCoV-OC43 spike overlapping peptide pool stimulation. The chain recombines TRBV7-8 with TRBJ2-2; no definite D call. The DNA of the CDR3 is TGTGCCAGCAGACGTGAACACACCGGGGAGCTGTTTTTT. This translates into CASRREHTGELFF.